The T cell receptor (beta chain) described here comes from a study of shared clonotypes between healthy human individuals. Overall study findings and caveats: Some naive CD4 clonotypes, around 4.7%, turned up in common across several donors.

Researchers divided each subset's genomic DNA evenly across several immunoSEQ plates. Profiling relied on immunoSEQ multiplex PCR, and the TCRdb table lists in-frame clones only, not all of them. The repertoire holds roughly 2.2 million clones, about 92% seen once, with 0.39% in the top ten. The count of this clone is one. Its target is not known. This CDR3 is 12 amino acids long. CDR1 is SQVTM and CDR2 is ANQGSEA in the germline V gene. Material for sequencing was naive CD4+ T cells from PBMCs. The subset: CD45RA+ positively selected. This TCR was recovered from a man aged 18 to 29 in good health. Some clones in this sample may be carry-over from other donors' samples. The rearrangement links TRBV29-1 to TRBJ2-5, with D possibly being TRBD1 (6 bases). The J call could be wrong; TRBJ2-7 is a better fit for the DNA end. The CDR3 is CSGTRGPYEQYF. The CDR3 DNA is TGCAGCGGGACCAGGGGCCCCTACGAGCAGTACTTC.